These 30 T cell receptor beta chains were sequenced from one sample in a study of T cells in localized non-small cell lung cancer. Produced via immunoSEQ multiplex PCR; TCRdb's table is partial and in-frame only. The sample has roughly 70,000 clones; roughly nine tenths are singletons. This specimen consisted of peripheral blood, obtained before any cancer treatment. The receptors here all came from a male donor older than 55 with stage III squamous cell lung carcinoma.

The chain uses TRBV4-1 and TRBJ2-4, with 7 bases fitting TRBD2. V lost 2 bases and J lost 8; bases outside the gene matches: 15. The CDR3 has 17 amino acids. Looked up from germline, CDR1 is MGHRA and CDR2 is YSYEKL. Written as DNA, the CDR3 is TGCGCCAGCAGCCAAAGCTCAGGAGGAGGGACTACGGACATTCAGTACTTC. Translation gives CASSQSSGGGTTDIQYF.

This clone was observed a handful of times. The rearrangement uses TRBV7-9 and TRBJ1-1, with TRBD1 as a possible D gene (5 bases). V lost 6 bases and J lost 4, with 18 bases in between. The CDR3 is made up of 15 amino acids. The germline gives CDR1 SEHNR, CDR2 FQNEAQ (reference sequence). The CDR3 DNA reads TGTGCCAGCAGGACTGAGACGGGGGACGGCACTGAAGCTTTCTTT. Its translation: CASRTETGDGTEAFF.

This chain connects TRBV19 to TRBJ1-2; 9 bases fit TRBD1. V shed 5 bases and J 7 bases; nucleotides not matched to a gene: 8. The CDR3 length is 14 residues. Germline CDR1 is LNHDA and CDR2 is SQIVND (reference sequence). The CDR3: CASSYRGLSSGYTF. The CDR3 DNA reads TGTGCCAGTAGTTACAGGGGGCTGTCGAGTGGCTACACCTTC.

The chain combines TRBV19 with TRBJ1-3, with no clear D. The CDR3 is made up of 13 amino acids. Deletions cut 4 bases from V and 5 bases from J, with 9 bases between. CDR1 and CDR2 (germline): LNHDA, SQIVND (reference sequence). CDR3 nucleotides: TGTGCCAGTAGTACCAATCTCCGAAACACCATATATTTT. Its translation: CASSTNLRNTIYF.

V is TRBV6-1 and J is TRBJ1-5, with a possible D match to TRBD1 (5 bases). The CDR3 is 15 residues long. V was cut by 1 base and J by 5 bases, with 12 bases left in between. Germline CDR1 and CDR2: MNHNS and SASEGT. DNA of the CDR3: TGTGCCAGCAGTGAAGGGGCAGGGATCGATCAGCCCCAGCATTTT. Its protein product is CASSEGAGIDQPQHF.

The V gene is TRBV19, the J gene TRBJ2-2; TRBD1 or TRBD2 may be the D gene (5 bases each). The CDR3 is 13 amino acids. V lost 5 bases and J 5 bases, leaving 9 bases between the germline ends. Germline V lookup: CDR1 LNHDA, CDR2 SQIVND (reference sequence). For the CDR3, the DNA is TGTGCCAGTAGTCGGGGCCTGACCGGGGAGCTGTTTTTT. Translating it yields CASSRGLTGELFF. The complete variable domain, with remaining parts taken from reference TRBV19 and TRBJ2-2, reads DGGITQSPKYLFRKEGQNVTLSCEQNLNHDAMYWYRQDPGQGLRLIYYSQIVNDFQKGDIAEGYSVSREKKESFPLTVTSAQKNPTAFYLCASSRGLTGELFFGEGSRLTVL.

This sequence joins TRBV5-1 and TRBJ2-1; 10 bases map to TRBD1. This CDR3 has 13 residues. V dropped 7 bases and J dropped 8; count of bases not matched to a gene: 6. Germline values: CDR1 SGHRS, CDR2 YFSETQ. CDR3 amino acids: CASDRGPGHEQFF. The CDR3 DNA sequence: TGCGCCAGCGACAGGGGGCCTGGACATGAGCAGTTCTTC.

The gene calls are TRBV19 and TRBJ2-5; 10 bases are a match to TRBD2. Trimming at V came to 5 bases and at J to 13 bases, leaving 10 bases not matched to a gene. CDR3 size: 13 residues. The germline V gene has CDR1 LNHDA and CDR2 SQIVND (reference sequence). The CDR3 region is CASSVAKRGGRYF. The CDR3 nucleotides read TGTGCCAGTAGTGTCGCGAAGCGGGGGGGCCGGTACTTC.

The chain combines TRBV6-6 with TRBJ1-6, with 8 bases that match TRBD1. V lost 6 bases, J lost 7 bases, and 5 bases stayed unmatched. Per germline, CDR1 MNHNY and CDR2 SVGAGI (reference sequence). This CDR3 is built from 14 residues. CDR3 nucleotides: TGTGCCAGCAGCCCGACAGGGGCCAATTCACCCCTCCACTTT. It translates to CASSPTGANSPLHF.

This clone was seen only a few times. The rearrangement joins TRBV9 to TRBJ1-3; no clear D. Per the germline V gene, CDR1 is SGDLS and CDR2 is YYNGEE. Deletions cut 0 bases from V and 0 bases from J, with 10 bases between. This CDR3 spans 16 amino acids. DNA for the CDR3: TGTGCCAGCAGCGTAGAAACGGGTAGCTCTGGAAACACCATATATTTT. Protein product: CASSVETGSSGNTIYF.

This clone was seen once. CDR3 in DNA: TGTGCCAGCAGCTTGAGACAGCTGGACACTGAAGCTTTCTTT. Translating it yields CASSLRQLDTEAFF. This rearrangement joins TRBV7-9 to TRBJ1-1; D is possibly TRBD1 (5 bases). The CDR3 contains 14 residues. Trimming stripped 3 bases from V and 3 bases from J, with 11 bases between. CDR1 is SEHNR, CDR2 FQNEAQ, per germline (reference sequence). Complete variable domain (other parts from reference TRBV7-9 and TRBJ1-1): DTGVSQNPRHKITKRGQNVTFRCDPISEHNRLYWYRQTLGQGPEFLTYFQNEAQLEKSRLLSDRFSAERPKGSFSTLEIQRTEQGDSAMYLCASSLRQLDTEAFFGQGTRLTVV.

The chain recombines TRBV18 with TRBJ2-7; 7 nucleotides match TRBD2. Germline loops: CDR1 KGHSH, CDR2 LQKENI. With V trimmed by 2 bases and J by 2 bases, 6 bases remained unmatched. This CDR3 spans 15 amino acids. The CDR3 nucleotides are TGTGCCAGCTCACCAGGGGGGGGGACGGCCTACGAGCAGTACGTC. Encoded protein: CASSPGGGTAYEQYV.

This chain links TRBV11-1 with TRBJ1-5; possibly TRBD1 for D (5 bases). The ends were cut back, 4 bases at V and 7 bases at J, with 11 bases in the middle. CDR1 is SGHAT, CDR2 FQDESV, per germline (reference sequence). This CDR3 spans 13 amino acids. CDR3 nucleotides: TGTGCCAGCAGCTCAGTGGAGGGGCAGCCCCAGCATTTT. It encodes CASSSVEGQPQHF.

The chain uses TRBV6-1 and TRBJ1-4, with 8 bases aligning to TRBD1. The CDR3 is made up of 14 amino acids. Germline CDR1 is MNHNS and CDR2 is SASEGT. The V segment lost 1 base and the J segment 7 bases; nucleotides outside the gene matches: 2. The CDR3 sequence is CASSEGTGSEKLFF. For the CDR3, the DNA is TGTGCCAGCAGTGAAGGGACAGGGAGTGAAAAACTGTTTTTT.

The V call is TRBV19, the J call TRBJ1-1; D possibly corresponds to TRBD1 (6 bases). V was cut by 5 bases and J by 3 bases, with 13 bases left in between. In germline, CDR1 is LNHDA, CDR2 SQIVND (reference sequence). CDR3 length: 14 amino acids. The CDR3 nucleotides are TGTGCCAGTAGTGCAGGGGTAAGAGACACTGAAGCTTTCTTT. Translation gives CASSAGVRDTEAFF.

The gene calls are TRBV18 and TRBJ2-1; 12 bases align to TRBD2. Per germline, CDR1 KGHSH and CDR2 LQKENI. J lost 7 bases, V lost 6 bases, and 10 bases had no gene match. This CDR3 region has 16 residues. The CDR3 bases are TGTGCCAGCTCTACTGCTAGCGGGGGGGCCATAAATGAGCAGTTCTTC. Amino acids: CASSTASGGAINEQFF.

The chain uses TRBV5-6 and TRBJ1-1; D remains ambiguous. CDR1 and CDR2 (germline): SGHDT, YYEEEE. This CDR3 contains 15 residues. V lost 4 bases to trimming and J lost 0 bases, with 13 bases between them. The CDR3 nucleotides read TGTGCCAGCAGCCCGTACTTGACGGTGAACACTGAAGCTTTCTTT. This translates into CASSPYLTVNTEAFF.

The chain employs TRBV11-2 and TRBJ1-2; the match to TRBD1 covers 8 bases. With 5 bases clipped from V and 5 bases from J, the junction kept 13 bases outside the gene matches. CDR3 length equals 16 residues. Germline V lookup: CDR1 SGHAT, CDR2 FQNNGV. The CDR3 sequence is CASSRSGGVSQYGYTF. For the CDR3, the DNA is TGTGCCAGCAGCCGATCAGGGGGCGTCTCCCAATATGGCTACACCTTC.

V gene TRBV4-1 combines with J gene TRBJ2-1, with 15 positions matching TRBD2. CDR3 size: 17 residues. V was pared by 4 bases and J by 5 bases, with 6 bases of the junction left unmatched. CDR1 is MGHRA and CDR2 is YSYEKL in the germline V gene. The DNA of the CDR3 is TGCGCCAGCAGCCCGGGACTAGCGGGGGGCCGTCACAATGAGCAGTTCTTC. Translated: CASSPGLAGGRHNEQFF.

V and J are TRBV4-1 and TRBJ1-2, with D possibly matching TRBD1 (5 bases). Germline CDR1 MGHRA, CDR2 YSYEKL. This CDR3 comprises 14 residues. V was pared by 7 bases and J by 5 bases, with 17 bases between. CDR3: CASTPVGVGYGYTF. CDR3 coding DNA: TGCGCCAGCACTCCCGTGGGGGTCGGGTATGGCTACACCTTC.

This rearrangement joins TRBV6-5 to TRBJ1-2, with a possible D match to TRBD1 (6 bases). V shed 5 bases and J shed 4 bases, with 14 bases lying between them. In germline, CDR1 is MNHEY, CDR2 SVGAGI. The CDR3 totals 14 residues. As DNA, the CDR3 is TGTGCCAGCAGTCCGCCCGGACAGTTCTATGGCTACACCTTC. As protein: CASSPPGQFYGYTF.

The chain employs TRBV5-1 and TRBJ1-3; no firm D call. Germline CDR1 and CDR2: SGHRS and YFSETQ. The V end was cut by 0 bases, the J end by 4 bases, with 2 bases between. The CDR3 is 12 amino acids. DNA of the CDR3: TGCGCCAGCAGCTTGGAAGGAAACACCATATATTTT. Translating gives CASSLEGNTIYF.

V usage is TRBV6-5 and J usage is TRBJ1-1, with TRBD1 identical over 7 bases. CDR1 and CDR2 from the germline V gene are MNHEY and SVGAGI. This CDR3 has 14 residues. V trimming: 6 bases; J trimming: 5 bases; junction bases outside the gene matches: 9. The CDR3 DNA sequence: TGTGCCAGCAGCCGACGACAGGGAGAGACTGAAGCTTTCTTT. Translation: CASSRRQGETEAFF.

The chain is built from TRBV19 and TRBJ2-2, with 10 bases aligning to TRBD2. CDR3 length equals 17 residues. Germline loops: CDR1 LNHDA, CDR2 SQIVND (reference sequence). With V trimmed by 5 bases and J by 0 bases, 6 bases remained unmatched. As DNA, the CDR3 is TGTGCCAGTAGTGTGAGTCTAGCGGGGGCGAACACCGGGGAGCTGTTTTTT. It translates to CASSVSLAGANTGELFF.

The chain has TRBV28 and TRBJ1-5; D call uncertain. The CDR3 loop spans 15 amino acids. V lost 5 bases and J lost 3, with 14 bases in between. The germline V gene has CDR1 MDHEN and CDR2 SYDVKM. The CDR3 DNA reads as TGTGCCAGCAGTCCCGGGAGGCTCCCCAATCAGCCCCAGCATTTT. Encoded protein: CASSPGRLPNQPQHF.

The gene calls are TRBV7-2 and TRBJ1-1, with 9 bases identical to TRBD1. The CDR3 spans 15 residues. Germline CDR1 is SGHTA and CDR2 is FQGNSA. V lost 1 base and J lost 1; bases outside the gene matches: 1. The CDR3 DNA reads as TGTGCCAGCAGCTTAGGGGGACAGGGGAACACTGAAGCTTTCTTT. Translating it yields CASSLGGQGNTEAFF.

In its sample, this clone was seen once. The chain links TRBV5-8 to TRBJ1-2; unclear D gene. The CDR3 is 14 residues long. The V and J ends lost 4 bases and 0 bases respectively, with 10 bases between them. CDR1 and CDR2 from the germline V gene are SGHTS and YDEGEE. The CDR3 DNA reads TGTGCCAGCAGCCGCGGGGATTCTAACTATGGCTACACCTTC. Amino acids: CASSRGDSNYGYTF.

This clone was detected once. The chain recombines TRBV27 with TRBJ1-3, with D hard to call. Trimming cost V 9 bases and J 0 bases, with 15 bases left between them. The CDR3 sequence is 15 residues long. Per the germline V gene, CDR1 is MNHEY and CDR2 is SMNVEV (reference sequence). Here the CDR3 DNA reads TGTGCCAGTGGGGAGGGCCCTAGCTCTGGAAACACCATATATTTT. Protein: CASGEGPSSGNTIYF.

This sequence joins TRBV6-1 and TRBJ1-1; the match to TRBD1 covers 7 bases. This CDR3 comprises 18 residues. V dropped 4 bases and J dropped 1; count of bases not matched to a gene: 15. Looked up from germline, CDR1 is MNHNS and CDR2 is SASEGT. The CDR3 DNA sequence: TGTGCCAGCAGTGGGCGGCGATCAGGGGGTCGAGGGAACACTGAAGCTTTCTTT. Translating gives CASSGRRSGGRGNTEAFF.

The gene calls are TRBV2 and TRBJ2-5; 7 nucleotides match TRBD1. This CDR3 spans 13 amino acids. CDR1 is SNHLY, CDR2 FYNNEI, per germline. The trim removed 6 bases at V and 5 bases at J, leaving 6 bases unmatched. This CDR3 is CASSTGASETQYF. The CDR3, as DNA: TGTGCCAGCAGCACAGGGGCGTCGGAGACCCAGTACTTC.